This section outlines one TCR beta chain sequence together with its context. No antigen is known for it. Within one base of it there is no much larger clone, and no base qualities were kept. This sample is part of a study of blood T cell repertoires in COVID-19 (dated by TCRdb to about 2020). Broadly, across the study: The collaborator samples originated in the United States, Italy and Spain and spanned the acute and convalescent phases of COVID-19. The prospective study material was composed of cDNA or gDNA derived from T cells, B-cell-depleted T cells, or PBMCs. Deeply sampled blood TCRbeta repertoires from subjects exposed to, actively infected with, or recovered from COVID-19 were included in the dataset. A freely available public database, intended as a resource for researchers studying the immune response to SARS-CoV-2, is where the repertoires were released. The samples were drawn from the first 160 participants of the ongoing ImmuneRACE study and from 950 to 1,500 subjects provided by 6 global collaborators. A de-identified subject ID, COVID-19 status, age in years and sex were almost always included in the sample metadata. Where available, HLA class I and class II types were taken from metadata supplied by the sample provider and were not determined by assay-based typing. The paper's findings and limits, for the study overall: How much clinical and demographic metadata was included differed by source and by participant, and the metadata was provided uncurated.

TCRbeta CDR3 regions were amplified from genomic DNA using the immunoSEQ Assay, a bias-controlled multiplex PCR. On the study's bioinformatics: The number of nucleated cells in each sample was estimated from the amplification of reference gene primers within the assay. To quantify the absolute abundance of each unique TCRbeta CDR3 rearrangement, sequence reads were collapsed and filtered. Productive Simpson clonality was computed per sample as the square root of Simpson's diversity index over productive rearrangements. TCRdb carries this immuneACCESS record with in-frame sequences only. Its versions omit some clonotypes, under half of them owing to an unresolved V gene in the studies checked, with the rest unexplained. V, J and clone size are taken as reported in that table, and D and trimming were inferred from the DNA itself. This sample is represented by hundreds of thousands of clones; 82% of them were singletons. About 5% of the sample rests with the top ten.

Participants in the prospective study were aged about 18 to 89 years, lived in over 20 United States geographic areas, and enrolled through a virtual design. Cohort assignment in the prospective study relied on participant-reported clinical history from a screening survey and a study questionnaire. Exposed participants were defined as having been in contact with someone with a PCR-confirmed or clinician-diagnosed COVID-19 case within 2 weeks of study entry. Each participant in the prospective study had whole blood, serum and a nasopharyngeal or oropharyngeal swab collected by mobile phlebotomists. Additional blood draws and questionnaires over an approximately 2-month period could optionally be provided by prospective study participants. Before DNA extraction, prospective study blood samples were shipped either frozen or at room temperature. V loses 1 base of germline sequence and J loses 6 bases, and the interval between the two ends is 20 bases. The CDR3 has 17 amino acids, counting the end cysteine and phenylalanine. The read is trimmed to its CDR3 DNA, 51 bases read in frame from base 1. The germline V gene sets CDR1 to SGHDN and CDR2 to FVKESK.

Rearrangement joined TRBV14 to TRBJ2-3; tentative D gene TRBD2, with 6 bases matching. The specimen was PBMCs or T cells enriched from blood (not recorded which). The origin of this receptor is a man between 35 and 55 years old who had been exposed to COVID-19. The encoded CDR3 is CASSQVVGRDSEDTQYF. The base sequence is TGTGCCAGCAGCCAAGTAGTGGGTCGGGACTCCGAGGATACGCAGTATTTT.